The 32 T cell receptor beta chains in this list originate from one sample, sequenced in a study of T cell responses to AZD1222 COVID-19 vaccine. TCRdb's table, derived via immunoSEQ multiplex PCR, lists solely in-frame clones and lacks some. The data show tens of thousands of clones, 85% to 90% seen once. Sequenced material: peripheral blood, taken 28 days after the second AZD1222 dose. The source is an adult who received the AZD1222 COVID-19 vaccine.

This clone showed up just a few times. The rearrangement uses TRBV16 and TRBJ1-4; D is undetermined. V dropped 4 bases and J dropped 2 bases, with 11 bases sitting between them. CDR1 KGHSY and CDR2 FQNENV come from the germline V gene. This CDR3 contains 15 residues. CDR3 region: CASSLNRATNEKLFF. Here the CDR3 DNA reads TGTGCCAGCAGCCTTAACCGGGCTACTAATGAAAAACTGTTTTTT.

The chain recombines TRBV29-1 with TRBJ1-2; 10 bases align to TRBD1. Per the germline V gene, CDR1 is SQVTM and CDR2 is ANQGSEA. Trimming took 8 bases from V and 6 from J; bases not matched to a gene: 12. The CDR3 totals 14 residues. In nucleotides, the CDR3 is TGCAGCTTCCGCCGGGACAGGGGAAGGGATGGCTACACCTTC. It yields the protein CSFRRDRGRDGYTF.

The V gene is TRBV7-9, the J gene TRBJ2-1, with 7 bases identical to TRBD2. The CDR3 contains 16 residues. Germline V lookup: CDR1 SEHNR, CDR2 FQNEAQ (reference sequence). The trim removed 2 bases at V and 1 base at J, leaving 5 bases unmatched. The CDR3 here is CASSLREVRSYNEQFF. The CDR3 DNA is TGTGCCAGCAGCTTACGGGAGGTTCGGTCCTACAATGAGCAGTTCTTC.

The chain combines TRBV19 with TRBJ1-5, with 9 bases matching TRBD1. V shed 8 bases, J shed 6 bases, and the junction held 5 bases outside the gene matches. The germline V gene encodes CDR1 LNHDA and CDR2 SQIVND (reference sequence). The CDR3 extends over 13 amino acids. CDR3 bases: TGTGCCAGTGCACAGGGGGCTAGTCAGCCCCAGCATTTT. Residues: CASAQGASQPQHF.

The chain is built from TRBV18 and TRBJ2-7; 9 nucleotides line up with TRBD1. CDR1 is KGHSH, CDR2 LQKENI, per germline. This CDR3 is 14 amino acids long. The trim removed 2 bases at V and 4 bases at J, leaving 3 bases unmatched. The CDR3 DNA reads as TGTGCCAGCTCACCATCGACAGGGGGTTACGAGCAGTACTTC. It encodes CASSPSTGGYEQYF.

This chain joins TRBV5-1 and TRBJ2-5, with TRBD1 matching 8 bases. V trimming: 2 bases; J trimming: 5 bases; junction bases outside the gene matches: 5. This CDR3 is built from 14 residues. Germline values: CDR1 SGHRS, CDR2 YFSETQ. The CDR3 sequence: CASSLGQGQETQYF. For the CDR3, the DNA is TGCGCCAGCAGCTTAGGACAGGGTCAGGAGACCCAGTACTTC.

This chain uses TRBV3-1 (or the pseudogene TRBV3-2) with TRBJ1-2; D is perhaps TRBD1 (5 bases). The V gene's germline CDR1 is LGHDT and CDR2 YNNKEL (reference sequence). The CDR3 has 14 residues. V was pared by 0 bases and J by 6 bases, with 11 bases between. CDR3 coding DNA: TGTGCCAGCAGCCAAGATGGCCAGGGCGATGGCTACACCTTC. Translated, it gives CASSQDGQGDGYTF.

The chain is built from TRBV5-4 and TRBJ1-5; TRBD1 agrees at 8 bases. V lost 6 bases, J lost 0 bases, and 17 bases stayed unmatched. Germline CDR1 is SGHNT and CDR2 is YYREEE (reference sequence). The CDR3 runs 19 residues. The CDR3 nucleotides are TGTGCCAGCATCTTAAGGCCCGGACAGGGTAACTATAGCAATCAGCCCCAGCATTTT. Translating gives CASILRPGQGNYSNQPQHF.

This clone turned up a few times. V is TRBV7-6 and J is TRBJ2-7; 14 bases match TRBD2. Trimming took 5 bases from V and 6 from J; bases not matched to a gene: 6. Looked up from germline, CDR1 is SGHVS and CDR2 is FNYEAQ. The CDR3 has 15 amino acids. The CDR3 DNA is TGTGCCAGCAGCCAGACTAGCGGGGGGGTATCCGAGCAGTACTTC. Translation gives CASSQTSGGVSEQYF. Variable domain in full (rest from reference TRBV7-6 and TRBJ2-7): GAGVSQSPRYKVTKRGQDVALRCDPISGHVSLYWYRQALGQGPEFLTYFNYEAQQDKSGLPNDRFSAERPEGSISTLTIQRTEQRDSAMYRCASSQTSGGVSEQYFGPGTRLTVT.

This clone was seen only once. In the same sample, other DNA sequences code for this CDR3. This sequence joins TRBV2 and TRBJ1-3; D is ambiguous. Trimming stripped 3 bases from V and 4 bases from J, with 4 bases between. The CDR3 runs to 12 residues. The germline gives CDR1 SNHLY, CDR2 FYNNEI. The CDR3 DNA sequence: TGTGCCAGCAGTGATTCCGGAAACACCATATATTTT. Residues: CASSDSGNTIYF.

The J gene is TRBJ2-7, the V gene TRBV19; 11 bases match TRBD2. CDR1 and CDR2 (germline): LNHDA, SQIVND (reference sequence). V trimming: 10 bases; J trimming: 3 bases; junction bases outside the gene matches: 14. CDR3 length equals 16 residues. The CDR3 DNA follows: TGTGCCACGAGACAAACCAGCGGACTAGCGGGCTACGAGCAGTACTTC. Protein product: CATRQTSGLAGYEQYF.

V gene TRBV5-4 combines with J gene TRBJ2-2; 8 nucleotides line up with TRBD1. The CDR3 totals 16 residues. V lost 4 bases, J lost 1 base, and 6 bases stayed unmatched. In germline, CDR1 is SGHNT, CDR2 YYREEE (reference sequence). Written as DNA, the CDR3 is TGTGCCAGCAGCCTCATGGGGACAGGGAACACCGGGGAGCTGTTTTTT. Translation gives CASSLMGTGNTGELFF.

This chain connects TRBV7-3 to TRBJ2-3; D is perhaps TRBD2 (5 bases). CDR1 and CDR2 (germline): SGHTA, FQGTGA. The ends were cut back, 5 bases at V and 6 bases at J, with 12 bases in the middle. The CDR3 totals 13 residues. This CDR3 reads CASSKDRGDTQYF. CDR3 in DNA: TGTGCCAGCAGCAAGGACCGAGGGGATACGCAGTATTTT.

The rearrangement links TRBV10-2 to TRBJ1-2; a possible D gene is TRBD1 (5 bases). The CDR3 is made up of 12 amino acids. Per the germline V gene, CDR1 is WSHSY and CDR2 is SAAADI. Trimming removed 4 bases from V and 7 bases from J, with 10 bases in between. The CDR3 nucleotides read TGCGCCAGCAGTGTGTCAGGGATTGGCTACACCTTC. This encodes CASSVSGIGYTF.

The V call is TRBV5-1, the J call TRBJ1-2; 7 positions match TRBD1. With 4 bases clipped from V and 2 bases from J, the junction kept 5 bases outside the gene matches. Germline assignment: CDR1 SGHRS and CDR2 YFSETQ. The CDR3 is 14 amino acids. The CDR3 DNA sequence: TGCGCCAGCAGCCCGACGGGACAGAACTATGGCTACACCTTC. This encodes CASSPTGQNYGYTF.

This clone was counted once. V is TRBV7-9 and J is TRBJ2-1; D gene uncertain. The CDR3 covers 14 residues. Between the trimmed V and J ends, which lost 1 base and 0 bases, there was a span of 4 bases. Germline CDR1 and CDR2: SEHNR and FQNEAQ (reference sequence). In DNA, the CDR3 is TGTGCCAGCAGCTTAGAGCGCTCCTACAATGAGCAGTTCTTC. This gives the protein CASSLERSYNEQFF.

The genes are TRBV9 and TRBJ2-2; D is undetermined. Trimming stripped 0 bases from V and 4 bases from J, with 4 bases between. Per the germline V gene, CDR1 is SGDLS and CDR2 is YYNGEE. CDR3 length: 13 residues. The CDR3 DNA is TGTGCCAGCAGCGTAGGCGTCACCGGGGAGCTGTTTTTT. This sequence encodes CASSVGVTGELFF.

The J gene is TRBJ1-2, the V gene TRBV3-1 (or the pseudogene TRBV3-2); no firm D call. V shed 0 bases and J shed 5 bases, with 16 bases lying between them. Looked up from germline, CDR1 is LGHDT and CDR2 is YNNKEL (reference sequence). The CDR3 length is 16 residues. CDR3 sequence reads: CASSQDWHGWEYGYTF. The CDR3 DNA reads TGTGCCAGCAGCCAAGATTGGCACGGCTGGGAGTATGGCTACACCTTC.

The CDR3 nucleotides are TGTGCCAGCAGTTACGCCGGGACAGGAACAAGAGCAGATACGCAGTATTTT. Translated, it gives CASSYAGTGTRADTQYF. The chain employs TRBV6-2 or TRBV6-3 and TRBJ2-3; 8 bases fit TRBD1. J lost 4 bases, V lost 2 bases, and 11 bases had no gene match. Germline V gene lookup returns CDR1 MNHEY and CDR2 SVGEGT. The CDR3 is 17 residues long.

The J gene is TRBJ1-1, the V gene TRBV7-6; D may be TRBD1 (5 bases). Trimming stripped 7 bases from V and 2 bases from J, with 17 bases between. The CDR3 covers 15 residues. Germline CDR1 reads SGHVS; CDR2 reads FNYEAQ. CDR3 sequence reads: CASTHTIQGNTEAFF. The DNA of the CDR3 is TGTGCCAGCACCCATACCATTCAGGGCAACACTGAAGCTTTCTTT.

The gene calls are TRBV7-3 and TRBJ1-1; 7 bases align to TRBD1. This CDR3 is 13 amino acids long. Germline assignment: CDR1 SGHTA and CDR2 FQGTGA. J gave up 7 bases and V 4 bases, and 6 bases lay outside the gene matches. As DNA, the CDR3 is TGTGCCAGCAGCTCCAGGGGGGCGAGTGAAGCTTTCTTT. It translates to CASSSRGASEAFF.

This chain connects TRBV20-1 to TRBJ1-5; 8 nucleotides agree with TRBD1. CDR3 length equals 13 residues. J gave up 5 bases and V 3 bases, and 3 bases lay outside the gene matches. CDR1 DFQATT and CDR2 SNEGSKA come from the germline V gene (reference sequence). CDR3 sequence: CSASETGDQPQHF. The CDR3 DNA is TGCAGTGCTAGTGAGACAGGGGATCAGCCCCAGCATTTT.

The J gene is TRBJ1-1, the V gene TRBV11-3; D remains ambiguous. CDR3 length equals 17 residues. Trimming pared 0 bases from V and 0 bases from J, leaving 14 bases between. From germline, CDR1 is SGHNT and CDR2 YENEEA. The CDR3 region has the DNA TGTGCCAGCAGCTTAGATTCTCGGTCGGCCATGAACACTGAAGCTTTCTTT. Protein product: CASSLDSRSAMNTEAFF.

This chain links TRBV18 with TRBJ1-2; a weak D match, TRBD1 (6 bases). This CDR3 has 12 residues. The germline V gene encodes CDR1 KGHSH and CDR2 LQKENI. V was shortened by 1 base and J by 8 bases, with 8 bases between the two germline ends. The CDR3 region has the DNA TGTGCCAGCTCACCACAGGGGGACGGCTACACCTTC. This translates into CASSPQGDGYTF.

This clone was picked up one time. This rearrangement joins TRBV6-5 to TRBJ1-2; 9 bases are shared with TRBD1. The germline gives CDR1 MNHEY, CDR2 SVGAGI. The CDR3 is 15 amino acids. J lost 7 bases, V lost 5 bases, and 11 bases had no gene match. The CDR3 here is CASSTPGQGPFGYTF. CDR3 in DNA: TGTGCCAGCAGTACACCGGGACAGGGACCATTTGGCTACACCTTC.

This CDR3 reads CASSLTGVGQNSGNTIYF. For the CDR3, the DNA is TGTGCCAGCAGTCTGACAGGGGTTGGGCAAAACTCTGGAAACACCATATATTTT. V gene TRBV2 combines with J gene TRBJ1-3; TRBD1 aligns across 8 bases. Germline CDR1 and CDR2: SNHLY and FYNNEI. CDR3 length: 18 amino acids. The trim removed 5 bases at V and 0 bases at J, leaving 12 bases unmatched.

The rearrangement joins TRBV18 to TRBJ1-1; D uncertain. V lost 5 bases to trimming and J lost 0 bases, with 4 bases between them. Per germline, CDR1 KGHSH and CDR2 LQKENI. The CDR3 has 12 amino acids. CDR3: CASSTLNTEAFF. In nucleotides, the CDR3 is TGTGCCAGCTCAACTCTGAACACTGAAGCTTTCTTT.

The CDR3, as DNA: TGTGCCACATCGACCGGGACAGGGGGCGACGGAAACACCATATATTTT. This gives the protein CATSTGTGGDGNTIYF. The chain employs TRBV11-1 and TRBJ1-3; TRBD1 aligns across 12 bases. Trimming at V came to 10 bases and at J to 4 bases, leaving 11 bases not matched to a gene. CDR3 size: 16 residues. Germline V gene data show CDR1 as SGHAT and CDR2 as FQDESV (reference sequence).

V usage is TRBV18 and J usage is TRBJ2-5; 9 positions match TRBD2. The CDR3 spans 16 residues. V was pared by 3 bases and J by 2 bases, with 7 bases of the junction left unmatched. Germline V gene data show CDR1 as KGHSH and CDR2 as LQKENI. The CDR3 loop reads CASSPQTSGPQETQYF. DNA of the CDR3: TGTGCCAGCTCACCCCAGACTAGCGGTCCACAAGAGACCCAGTACTTC.

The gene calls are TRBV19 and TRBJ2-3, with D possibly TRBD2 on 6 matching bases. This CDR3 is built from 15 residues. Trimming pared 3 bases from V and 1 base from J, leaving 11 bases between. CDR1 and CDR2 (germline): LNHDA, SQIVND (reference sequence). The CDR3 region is CASSIQGGGTDTQYF. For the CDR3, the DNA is TGTGCCAGTAGTATCCAGGGAGGTGGCACAGATACGCAGTATTTT.

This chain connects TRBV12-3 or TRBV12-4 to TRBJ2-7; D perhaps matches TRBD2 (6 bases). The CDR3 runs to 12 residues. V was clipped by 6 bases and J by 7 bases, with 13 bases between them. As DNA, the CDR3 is TGTGCCAGCAGACCCTCGGCGGGAGAGCAGTACTTC. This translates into CASRPSAGEQYF.

The CDR3 bases are TGTGCAAGTCGGAAGCCGGGACAGGGGGTTATCGATGAGCAGTTCTTC. This encodes CASRKPGQGVIDEQFF. V and J are TRBV12-2 and TRBJ2-1; the table names TRBD1, a call not compared with the DNA. TRBV12-2 is designated a pseudogene. The CDR3 is made up of 16 amino acids.